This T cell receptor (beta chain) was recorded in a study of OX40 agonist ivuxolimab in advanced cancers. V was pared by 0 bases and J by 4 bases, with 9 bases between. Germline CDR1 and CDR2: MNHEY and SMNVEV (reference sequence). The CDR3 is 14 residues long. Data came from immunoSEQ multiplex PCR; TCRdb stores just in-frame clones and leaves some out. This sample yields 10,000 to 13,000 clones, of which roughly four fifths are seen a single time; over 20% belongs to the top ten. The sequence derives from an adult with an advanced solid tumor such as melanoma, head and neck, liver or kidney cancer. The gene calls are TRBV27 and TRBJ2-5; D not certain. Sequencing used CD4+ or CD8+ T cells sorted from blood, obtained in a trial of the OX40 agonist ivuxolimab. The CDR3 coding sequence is TGTGCCAGCAGTTTATCGCAGGCGACAGAGACCCAGTACTTC. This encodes CASSLSQATETQYF.